This T cell receptor beta chain was observed in a study of CD8 T cells in Susac syndrome. RNA in amounts of roughly 0.5 to 1 ug was reverse transcribed with random hexamers. Coverage of TCR beta CDR3 amplification by immunoSEQ multiplex PCR extended to 54 Vbeta and 13 Jbeta. Using its own MiXCR run on the immunoSEQ multiplex PCR reads, TCRdb lists one record per CDR3 protein. The profile shows 250,000 to 350,000 distinct CDR3 sequences, about 92% of them singletons. Negative isolation yielded the CD8+ and CD4+ T cells, while FACS enriched the TEMRA cells. Germline V gene sequence: CDR1 LGHNA, CDR2 YSLEER. The CDR3 runs 19 residues. J gave up 7 bases and V 0 bases, and 18 bases lay outside the gene matches.

The V call is TRBV4-3, the J call TRBJ2-1; 7 nucleotides line up with TRBD2. The sequencing sample was made of CD4+ T cells from PBMCs. The TCR comes from a human donor with multiple sclerosis. The CDR3 reads CASSQDGRVASGPRNEQFF. The CDR3, as DNA: TGCGCCAGCAGCCAAGATGGTAGGGTGGCTAGCGGTCCCCGGAATGAGCAGTTCTTC.